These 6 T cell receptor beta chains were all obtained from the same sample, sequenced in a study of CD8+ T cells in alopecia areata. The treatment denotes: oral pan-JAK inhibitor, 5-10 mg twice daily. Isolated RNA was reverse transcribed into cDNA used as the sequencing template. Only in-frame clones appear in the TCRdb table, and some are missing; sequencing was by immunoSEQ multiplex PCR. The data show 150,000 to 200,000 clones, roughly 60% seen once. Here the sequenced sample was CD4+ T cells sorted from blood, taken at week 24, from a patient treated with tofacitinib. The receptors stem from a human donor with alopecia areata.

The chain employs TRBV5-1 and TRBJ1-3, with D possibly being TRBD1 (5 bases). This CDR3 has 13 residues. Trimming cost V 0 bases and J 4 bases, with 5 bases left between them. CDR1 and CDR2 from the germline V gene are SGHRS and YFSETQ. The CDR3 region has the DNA TGCGCCAGCAGCTTGGACAGGGGAAACACCATATATTTT. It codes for CASSLDRGNTIYF.

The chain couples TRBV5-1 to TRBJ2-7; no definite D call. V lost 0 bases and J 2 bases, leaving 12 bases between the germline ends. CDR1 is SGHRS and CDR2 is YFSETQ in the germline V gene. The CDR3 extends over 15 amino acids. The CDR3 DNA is TGCGCCAGCAGCTTGGATGGCAGAAGGACCTACGAGCAGTACTTC. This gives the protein CASSLDGRRTYEQYF.

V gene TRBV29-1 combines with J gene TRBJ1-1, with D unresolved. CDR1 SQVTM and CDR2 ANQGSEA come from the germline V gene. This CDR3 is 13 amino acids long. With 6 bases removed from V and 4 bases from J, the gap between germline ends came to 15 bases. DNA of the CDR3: TGCAGCGTCGTACAGATCATGAGCACTGAAGCTTTCTTT. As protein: CSVVQIMSTEAFF.

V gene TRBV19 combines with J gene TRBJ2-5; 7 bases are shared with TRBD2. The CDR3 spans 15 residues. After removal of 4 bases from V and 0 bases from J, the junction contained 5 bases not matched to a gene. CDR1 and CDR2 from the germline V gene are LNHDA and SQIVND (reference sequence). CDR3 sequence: CASSRQGGYQETQYF. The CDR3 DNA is TGTGCCAGTAGTAGGCAGGGAGGGTACCAAGAGACCCAGTACTTC.

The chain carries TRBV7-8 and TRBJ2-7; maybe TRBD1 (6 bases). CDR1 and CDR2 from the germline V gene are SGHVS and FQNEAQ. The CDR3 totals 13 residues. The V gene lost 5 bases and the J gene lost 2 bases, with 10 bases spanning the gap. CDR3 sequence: CASSRGLTYEQYF. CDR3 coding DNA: TGTGCCAGCAGCAGGGGGTTAACCTACGAGCAGTACTTC.

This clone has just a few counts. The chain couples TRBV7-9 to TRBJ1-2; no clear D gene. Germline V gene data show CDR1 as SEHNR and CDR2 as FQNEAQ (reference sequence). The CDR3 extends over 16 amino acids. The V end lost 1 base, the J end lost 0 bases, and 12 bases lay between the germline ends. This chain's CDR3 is CASSLEPLLPNYGYTF. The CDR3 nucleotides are TGTGCCAGCAGCTTAGAACCTCTACTTCCTAACTATGGCTACACCTTC. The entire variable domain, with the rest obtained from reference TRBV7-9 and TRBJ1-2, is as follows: DTGVSQNPRHKITKRGQNVTFRCDPISEHNRLYWYRQTLGQGPEFLTYFQNEAQLEKSRLLSDRFSAERPKGSFSTLEIQRTEQGDSAMYLCASSLEPLLPNYGYTFGSGTRLTVV.